This TCR beta chain was sequenced for a study of control samples from healthy donors and cancer patients (dated by TCRdb to about 2020). About this clone: Its antigen is not yet known. Qualities for individual bases were not recorded, and no much larger clone is one base off.

Preparation of the library involved the immunoSEQ multiplex PCR assay. TCRdb provides this immuneACCESS table in a form limited to in-frame rearrangements. Some clones are lacking; in checked studies, under half of them reflect an unresolved V gene, and why the rest are absent is not known. The sample data list roughly 88,000 clones, and roughly 91% of these were observed just once. The top ten constitute around 17% of the sample. The V and J ends are trimmed by 9 bases and 6 bases, leaving 14 bases between them. The germline V gene gives CDR1 as MNHEY and CDR2 as SVGAGI. The CDR3 runs 12 amino acids, cysteine and phenylalanine included. Only the CDR3 DNA is retained, 36 bases long and in frame from the first base.

The sample taken for sequencing was blood. The chain joins TRBV6-5 to TRBJ1-2, with TRBD1 tentatively as D gene (6 bases match). The origin of this receptor is a man between 50 and 59 years old in good health. The sequenced DNA: TGTGCCAGTGGCAGGGGCCCGAATGGCTACACCTTC. The encoded protein is CASGRGPNGYTF.